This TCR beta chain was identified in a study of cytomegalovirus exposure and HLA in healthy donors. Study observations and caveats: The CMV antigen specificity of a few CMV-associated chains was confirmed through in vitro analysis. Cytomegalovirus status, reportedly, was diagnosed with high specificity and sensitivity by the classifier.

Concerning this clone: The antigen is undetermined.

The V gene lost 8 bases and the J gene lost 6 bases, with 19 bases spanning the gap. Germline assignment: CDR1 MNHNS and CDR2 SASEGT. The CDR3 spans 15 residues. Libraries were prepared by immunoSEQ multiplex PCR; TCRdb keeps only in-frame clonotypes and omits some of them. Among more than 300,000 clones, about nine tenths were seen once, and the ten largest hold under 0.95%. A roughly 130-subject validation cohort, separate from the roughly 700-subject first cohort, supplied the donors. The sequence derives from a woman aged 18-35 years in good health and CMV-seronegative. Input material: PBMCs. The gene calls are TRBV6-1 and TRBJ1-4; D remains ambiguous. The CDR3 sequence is CASPKRTERDEKLFF. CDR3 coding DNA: TGTGCCAGCCCCAAGCGGACGGAAAGGGATGAAAAACTGTTTTTT.